Listed below are T cell receptor beta chains from one sample, sequenced in a study of blood T cell repertoires in COVID-19. Only in-frame clones appear in the TCRdb table, and some are missing; sequencing was by immunoSEQ multiplex PCR. The profile shows about 270,000 clones, approximately 86% of them singletons. The sequencing sample was made of peripheral blood. Source of these receptors: a woman between 65 and 79 years old with COVID-19, enrolled during active disease. Each CDR3 is given with its conserved first and last residue. Each record gives: clone size, D gene, J gene, V gene, CDR3 DNA, CDR3 protein. A D gene is named only where the DNA matches it firmly. Not all rows give a size; the values are once, few, many and, for expanded clones, a class.

size: .; D: TRBD1; J: TRBJ1-5; V: TRBV2; DNA: TGTGCCAGCAGTGAGCCCAAGGACAGGAACAATCAGCCCCAGCATTTT; CDR3: CASSEPKDRNNQPQHF
size: .; D: TRBD1; J: TRBJ2-7; V: TRBV12-5; DNA: TGTGCTAGTGGTTTGGTAATGGGACAGGGATGGGAGCAGTACTTC; CDR3: CASGLVMGQGWEQYF
size: .; D: TRBD1; J: TRBJ1-4; V: TRBV9; DNA: TGTGCCAGCAGCTCGCGACAGGGGGCTAATGAAAAACTGTTTTTT; CDR3: CASSSRQGANEKLFF
size: once; D: .; J: TRBJ2-5; V: TRBV6-5; DNA: TGTGCCAGCAGGAAGACAGAAGAGACCCAGTACTTC; CDR3: CASRKTEETQYF
size: .; D: TRBD2; J: TRBJ2-3; V: TRBV4-2; DNA: TGTGCCAGCAGCCAAGAAGAAGCGGGGGTGAGCGAAACGCAGTATTTT; CDR3: CASSQEEAGVSETQYF
size: .; D: .; J: TRBJ2-7; V: TRBV11-2; DNA: TGTGCCAGCAGCTTAGATCCGAGGGTTGGAGGGGAGTTGTACTTC; CDR3: CASSLDPRVGGELYF
size: .; D: TRBD1; J: TRBJ2-3; V: TRBV3-1/TRBV3-2; DNA: TGTGCCAGCAGCCAAGGGGCACAGGGGATGAAGACGCAGTATTTT; CDR3: CASSQGAQGMKTQYF
size: .; D: .; J: TRBJ2-2; V: TRBV11-2; DNA: TGTGCCAGCAGCCCAGATCCCACCGGGGAGCTGTTTTTT; CDR3: CASSPDPTGELFF
size: .; D: .; J: TRBJ2-7; V: TRBV27; DNA: TGTGCCAGCAGTGAACAGCTTGCCAGCTACGAGCAGTACTTC; CDR3: CASSEQLASYEQYF
size: .; D: TRBD1; J: TRBJ2-1; V: TRBV3-1/TRBV3-2; DNA: TGTGCCAGCAGCCAAGGGACAGGGAATGAGCAGTTCTTC; CDR3: CASSQGTGNEQFF
size: few; D: TRBD1; J: TRBJ1-2; V: TRBV7-3; DNA: TGTGCCAGCAGCACGGGACAGGGCTATGGCTACACCTTC; CDR3: CASSTGQGYGYTF
size: .; D: TRBD1; J: TRBJ1-1; V: TRBV24-1; DNA: TGTGCCACAGACTACAGGGGTGCTGAAGCTTTCTTT; CDR3: CATDYRGAEAFF
size: .; D: TRBD2; J: TRBJ2-1; V: TRBV5-1; DNA: TGCGCCAGCAGCTTGGTTGCGGGGGGCGACAATGAGCAGTTCTTC; CDR3: CASSLVAGGDNEQFF
size: .; D: .; J: TRBJ1-2; V: TRBV5-4; DNA: TGTGCCAGCAGCTTGGCCGGGGGGGGTGAAGGCTATGGCTACACCTTC; CDR3: CASSLAGGGEGYGYTF
size: .; D: .; J: TRBJ1-5; V: TRBV3-1/TRBV3-2; DNA: TGTGCCAGCAGCCGAGGGTCCGATAGCAATCAGCCCCAGCATTTT; CDR3: CASSRGSDSNQPQHF
size: .; D: .; J: TRBJ2-3; V: TRBV24-1; DNA: TGTGCCACCAGCGGGAATCTTGAAAGCCATACGCAGTATTTT; CDR3: CATSGNLESHTQYF
size: .; D: TRBD1; J: TRBJ2-2; V: TRBV7-8; DNA: TGTGCCAGCAGCTTCCCAGGGGGCACCGGGGAGCTGTTTTTT; CDR3: CASSFPGGTGELFF
size: few; D: .; J: TRBJ2-5; V: TRBV4-1; DNA: TGCGCCAGCAGCTTCCTGGGGGGGGCCTTGCTTTCAGAGACCCAGTACTTC; CDR3: CASSFLGGALLSETQYF
size: .; D: TRBD1; J: TRBJ2-1; V: TRBV12-3/TRBV12-4; DNA: TGTGCCAGCAGTTCGGACAGGGGGGATGAGCAGTTCTTC; CDR3: CASSSDRGDEQFF
size: .; D: .; J: TRBJ2-2; V: TRBV5-8; DNA: TGTGCCAGCAGCTATCAGGGTTTGTACGGGGAGCTGTTTTTT; CDR3: CASSYQGLYGELFF
size: .; D: TRBD1; J: TRBJ1-2; V: TRBV27; DNA: TGTGCCAGCAGTTCCGGACAGGGGGTGGGCTATGGCTACACCTTC; CDR3: CASSSGQGVGYGYTF
size: .; D: TRBD1; J: TRBJ1-2; V: TRBV5-8; DNA: TGTGCCAGCAGCATACTCCCCCTGGCGGCAGGGGGCCCCAGCTATGGCTACACCTTC; CDR3: CASSILPLAAGGPSYGYTF
size: .; D: .; J: TRBJ2-2; V: TRBV25-1; DNA: TGTGCCAGCGTCCCCCAGAACACCGGGGAGCTGTTTTTT; CDR3: CASVPQNTGELFF
size: .; D: TRBD2; J: TRBJ2-7; V: TRBV2; DNA: TGTGCCAGCAGATCTCCGGGACTAACGGCCTACGAGCAGTACTTC; CDR3: CASRSPGLTAYEQYF
size: few; D: TRBD1; J: TRBJ1-5; V: TRBV5-6; DNA: TGTGCCAGCAGCTTCAGACAGGGGGCCAATCAGCCCCAGCATTTT; CDR3: CASSFRQGANQPQHF
size: once; D: .; J: TRBJ1-2; V: TRBV4-3; DNA: TGCGCCAGCAGCCAAGATATCGGGGGGGTTTGGAGCTATGGCTACACCTTC; CDR3: CASSQDIGGVWSYGYTF
size: .; D: .; J: TRBJ2-1; V: TRBV2; DNA: TGTGCCAGCATGGCTCCCAGGGGAAATGAGCAGTTCTTC; CDR3: CASMAPRGNEQFF
size: .; D: .; J: TRBJ2-7; V: TRBV5-5; DNA: TGTGCCAGCAGCTGGGTTGACTTCCTCTACGAGCAGTACTTC; CDR3: CASSWVDFLYEQYF
size: .; D: TRBD1; J: TRBJ2-7; V: TRBV27; DNA: TGTGCCAGCAGGGGACAGGGGCCCTTCCACGAGCAGTACTTC; CDR3: CASRGQGPFHEQYF
size: .; D: TRBD1; J: TRBJ1-5; V: TRBV19; DNA: TGTGCCAGTCGGACAGGGTATGGACAGCCCCAGCATTTT; CDR3: CASRTGYGQPQHF
size: once; D: .; J: TRBJ2-7; V: TRBV5-1; DNA: TGCGCCAGCAGCCTCCAGACTCGTTCCTACGAGCAGTACTTC; CDR3: CASSLQTRSYEQYF
size: .; D: .; J: TRBJ2-3; V: TRBV6-5; DNA: TGTGCCACCTCCGGGACTGCCGGCGATACGCAGTATTTT; CDR3: CATSGTAGDTQYF
size: many; D: .; J: TRBJ1-6; V: TRBV3-1/TRBV3-2; DNA: TGTGCCAGCAGCCAAGGTCGCCCAGGACAGAGGAGCTCCTATAATTCACCCCTCCACTTT; CDR3: CASSQGRPGQRSSYNSPLHF
size: .; D: TRBD2; J: TRBJ2-7; V: TRBV2; DNA: TGTGCCAGCAGCGGGACTAGCGGGGGAGAGCAGTACTTC; CDR3: CASSGTSGGEQYF
size: .; D: .; J: TRBJ1-3; V: TRBV12-5; DNA: TGTGCTAGTGGTTTGGTAAACCGCGGGGACACCATATATTTT; CDR3: CASGLVNRGDTIYF
size: .; D: TRBD2; J: TRBJ2-5; V: TRBV4-1; DNA: TGCGCCAGCAGCCAGGGGACTAGCGGGGGACTGTACCAAGAGACCCAGTACTTC; CDR3: CASSQGTSGGLYQETQYF
size: .; D: TRBD1; J: TRBJ2-7; V: TRBV30; DNA: TGTGCCTGGAGCTTCGGAGACAGGGTAGCCTACGAGCAGTACTTC; CDR3: CAWSFGDRVAYEQYF
size: once; D: TRBD1; J: TRBJ1-1; V: TRBV7-3; DNA: TGTGCCAGCAGCCGACAGGGACCGAACACTGAAGCTTTCTTT; CDR3: CASSRQGPNTEAFF
size: .; D: .; J: TRBJ1-5; V: TRBV7-2; DNA: TGTGCCAGCAGCTTAGACCTCGGGAGCGGGTCGAATCAGCCCCAGCATTTT; CDR3: CASSLDLGSGSNQPQHF
size: .; D: .; J: TRBJ2-2; V: TRBV19; DNA: TGTGCCAGTAGTATAGGGCAAAAGACCGGGGAGCTGTTTTTT; CDR3: CASSIGQKTGELFF